This T cell receptor (beta chain) emerged from a study of cytomegalovirus exposure and HLA in healthy donors. Study-wide results and limits: In a later analysis, common viral pathogens appeared linked to several of the most significant clusters. In presence/absence analyses, roughly uniform sequencing depth across donors was assumed. A later analysis reportedly found that, within productive TCRs, an Asian-associated ancestry cluster had fewer N-insertions than the mean observed across the roughly 670 donors. Cytomegalovirus association was assigned to approximately 180 TCR beta chains.

Only a few counts were recorded for this clone. Its antigen is as yet unknown. Vbeta (60) and Jbeta (13) primers were used in the PCR. Only in-frame clones appear in the TCRdb table, and some are missing; sequencing was by immunoSEQ multiplex PCR. The sample has some 170,000 clones; approximately 85% are singletons. The TCR was taken from a girl aged 2 to 10 in good health and CMV-seropositive. The source material was PBMCs.

CDR3 in amino acids: CASSFTGTGDEQYF. The CDR3 bases are TGTGCCAGCAGCTTCACCGGGACAGGGGACGAGCAGTACTTC. This chain connects TRBV11-2 to TRBJ2-7, with TRBD1 matching over 10 bases. Germline trimming cut 3 bases from V and 5 bases from J; bases unmatched to any gene: 4. The CDR3 runs 14 residues. CDR1 SGHAT and CDR2 FQNNGV come from the germline V gene.